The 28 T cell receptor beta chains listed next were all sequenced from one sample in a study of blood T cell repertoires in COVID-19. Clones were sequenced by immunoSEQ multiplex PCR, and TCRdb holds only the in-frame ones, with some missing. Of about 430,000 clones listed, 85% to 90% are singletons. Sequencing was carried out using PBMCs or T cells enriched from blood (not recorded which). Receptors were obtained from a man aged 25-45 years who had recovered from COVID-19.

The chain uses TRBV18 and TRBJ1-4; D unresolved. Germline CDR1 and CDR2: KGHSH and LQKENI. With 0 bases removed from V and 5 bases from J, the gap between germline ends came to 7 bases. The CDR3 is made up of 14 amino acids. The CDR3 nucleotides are TGTGCCAGCTCACCACCGCCGCAGAATGAAAAACTGTTTTTT. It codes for CASSPPPQNEKLFF.

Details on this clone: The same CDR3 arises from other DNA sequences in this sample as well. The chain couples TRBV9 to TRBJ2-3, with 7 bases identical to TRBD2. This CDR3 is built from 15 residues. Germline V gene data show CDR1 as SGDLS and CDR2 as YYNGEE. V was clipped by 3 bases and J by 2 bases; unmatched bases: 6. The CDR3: CASSALAGSTDTQYF. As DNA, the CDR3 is TGTGCCAGCAGCGCATTAGCGGGTTCCACAGATACGCAGTATTTT.

The CDR3 nucleotides are TGTGCCTGGAGTTTGGGACAGTTCACAGATACGCAGTATTTT. Residues: CAWSLGQFTDTQYF. The chain has TRBV30 and TRBJ2-3, with TRBD1 matching over 7 bases. Trimming cost V 2 bases and J 2 bases; bases outside gene matches: 4. The germline V gene has CDR1 GTSNPN and CDR2 SVGIG (reference sequence). The CDR3 covers 14 residues.

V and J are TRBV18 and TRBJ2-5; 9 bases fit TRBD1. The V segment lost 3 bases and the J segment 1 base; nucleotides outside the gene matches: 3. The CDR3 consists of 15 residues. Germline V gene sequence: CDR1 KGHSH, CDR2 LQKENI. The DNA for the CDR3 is TGTGCCAGCTCACCCGGGACAGGGCCCCAAGAGACCCAGTACTTC. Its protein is CASSPGTGPQETQYF.

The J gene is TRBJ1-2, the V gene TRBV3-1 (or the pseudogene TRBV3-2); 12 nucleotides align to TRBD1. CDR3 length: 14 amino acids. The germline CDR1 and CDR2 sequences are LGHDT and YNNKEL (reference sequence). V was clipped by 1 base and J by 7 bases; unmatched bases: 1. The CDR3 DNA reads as TGTGCCAGCAGCCAAGGGGACAGGGGGCCTGGCTACACCTTC. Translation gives CASSQGDRGPGYTF.

CDR3 region: CATSGTSGEQFF. The CDR3 bases are TGTGCCACCAGCGGGACTAGCGGCGAGCAGTTCTTC. This chain links TRBV24-1 with TRBJ2-1; TRBD2 agrees at 11 bases. CDR1 and CDR2 (germline): KGHDR, SFDVKD. V dropped 7 bases and J dropped 10; count of bases not matched to a gene: 2. The CDR3 extends over 12 amino acids.

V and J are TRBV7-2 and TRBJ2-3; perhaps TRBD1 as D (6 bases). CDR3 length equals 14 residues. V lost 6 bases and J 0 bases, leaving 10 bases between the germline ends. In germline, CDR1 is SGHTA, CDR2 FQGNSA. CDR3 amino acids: CASSPRGSTDTQYF. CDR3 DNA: TGTGCCAGCAGTCCCAGGGGAAGCACAGATACGCAGTATTTT.

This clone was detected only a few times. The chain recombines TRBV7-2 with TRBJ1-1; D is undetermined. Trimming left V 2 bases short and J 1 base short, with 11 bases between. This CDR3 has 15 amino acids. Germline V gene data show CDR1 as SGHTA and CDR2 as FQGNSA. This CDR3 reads CASSLKQSWNTEAFF. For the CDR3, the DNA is TGTGCCAGCAGCTTAAAACAGTCATGGAACACTGAAGCTTTCTTT.

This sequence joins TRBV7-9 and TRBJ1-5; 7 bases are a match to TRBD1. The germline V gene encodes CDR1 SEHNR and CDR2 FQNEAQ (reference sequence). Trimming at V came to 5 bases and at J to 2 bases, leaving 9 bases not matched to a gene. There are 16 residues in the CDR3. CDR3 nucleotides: TGTGCCAGCAGCAAAGAGGGGGCGCGTGGCAATCAGCCCCAGCATTTT. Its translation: CASSKEGARGNQPQHF.

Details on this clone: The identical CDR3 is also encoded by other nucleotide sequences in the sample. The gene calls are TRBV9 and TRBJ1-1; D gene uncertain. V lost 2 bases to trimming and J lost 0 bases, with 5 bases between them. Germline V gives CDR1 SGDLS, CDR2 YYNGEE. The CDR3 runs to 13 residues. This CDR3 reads CASSVTVNTEAFF. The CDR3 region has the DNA TGTGCCAGCAGCGTTACTGTGAACACTGAAGCTTTCTTT. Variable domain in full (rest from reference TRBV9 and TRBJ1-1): DSGVTQTPKHLITATGQRVTLRCSPRSGDLSVYWYQQSLDQGLQFLIQYYNGEERAKGNILERFSAQQFPDLHSELNLSSLELGDSALYFCASSVTVNTEAFFGQGTRLTVV.

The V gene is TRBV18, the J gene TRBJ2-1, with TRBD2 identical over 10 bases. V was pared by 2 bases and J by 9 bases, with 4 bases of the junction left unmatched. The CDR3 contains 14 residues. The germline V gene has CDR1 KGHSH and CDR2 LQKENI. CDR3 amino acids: CASSPSSGRSEQFF. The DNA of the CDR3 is TGTGCCAGCTCACCATCTAGCGGGAGATCTGAGCAGTTCTTC.

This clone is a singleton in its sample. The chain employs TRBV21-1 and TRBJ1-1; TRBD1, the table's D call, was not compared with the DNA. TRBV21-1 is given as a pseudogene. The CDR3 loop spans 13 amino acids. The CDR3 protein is CASSRDRGQEAFF. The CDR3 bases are TGTGCCAGCAGCAGAGACAGGGGGCAAGAAGCTTTCTTT.

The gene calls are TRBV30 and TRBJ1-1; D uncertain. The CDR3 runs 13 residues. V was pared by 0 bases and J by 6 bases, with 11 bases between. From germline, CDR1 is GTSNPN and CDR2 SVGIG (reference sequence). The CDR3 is CAWSVEVEAEAFF. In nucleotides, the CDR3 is TGTGCCTGGAGTGTTGAGGTGGAGGCTGAAGCTTTCTTT.

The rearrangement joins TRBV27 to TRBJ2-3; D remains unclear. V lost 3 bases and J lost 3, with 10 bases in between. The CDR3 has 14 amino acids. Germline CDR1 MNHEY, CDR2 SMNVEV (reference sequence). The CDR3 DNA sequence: TGTGCCAGCAGTTTGTTAGCTTCGACAGATACGCAGTATTTT. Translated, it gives CASSLLASTDTQYF.

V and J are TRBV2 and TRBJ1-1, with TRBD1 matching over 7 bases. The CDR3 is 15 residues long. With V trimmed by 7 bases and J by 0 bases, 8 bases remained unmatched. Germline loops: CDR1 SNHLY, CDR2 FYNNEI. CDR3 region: CASTGQVLLNTEAFF. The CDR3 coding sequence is TGTGCCAGCACCGGACAGGTACTCTTGAACACTGAAGCTTTCTTT.

The CDR3: CASRTQFYGYTF. CDR3 DNA sequence: TGTGCCAGCAGGACTCAGTTCTATGGCTACACCTTC. The chain carries TRBV2 and TRBJ1-2, with D unclear. CDR1 and CDR2 (germline): SNHLY, FYNNEI. Trimming left V 6 bases short and J 4 bases short, with 9 bases between. The CDR3 length is 12 residues.

Here the CDR3 reads CASSPNSQRSTDTQYF. The CDR3 region has the DNA TGTGCCAGCTCACCAAATAGTCAGAGGAGCACAGATACGCAGTATTTT. This sequence joins TRBV18 and TRBJ2-3; no clear D gene. Germline lookup yields CDR1 KGHSH and CDR2 LQKENI. V was trimmed by 2 bases and J by 0 bases, leaving 12 bases between them. The CDR3 has 16 amino acids.

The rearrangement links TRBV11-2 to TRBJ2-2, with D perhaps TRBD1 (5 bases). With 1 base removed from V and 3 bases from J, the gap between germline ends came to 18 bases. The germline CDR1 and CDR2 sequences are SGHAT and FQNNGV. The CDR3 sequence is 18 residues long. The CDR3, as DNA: TGTGCCAGCAGCTTAGGGTGGGGCAGAGCTACGGACACCGGGGAGCTGTTTTTT. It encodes CASSLGWGRATDTGELFF. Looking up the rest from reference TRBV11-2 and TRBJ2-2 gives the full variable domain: EAGVAQSPRYKIIEKRQSVAFWCNPISGHATLYWYQQILGQGPKLLIQFQNNGVVDDSQLPKDRFSAERLKGVDSTLKIQPAKLEDSAVYLCASSLGWGRATDTGELFFGEGSRLTVL.

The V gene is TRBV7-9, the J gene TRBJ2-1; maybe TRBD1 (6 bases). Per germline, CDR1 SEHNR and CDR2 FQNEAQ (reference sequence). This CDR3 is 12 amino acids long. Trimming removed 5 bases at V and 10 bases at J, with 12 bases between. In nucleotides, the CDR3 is TGTGCCAGCAGCCAGGGGATTACCGAGCAGTTCTTC. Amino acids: CASSQGITEQFF.

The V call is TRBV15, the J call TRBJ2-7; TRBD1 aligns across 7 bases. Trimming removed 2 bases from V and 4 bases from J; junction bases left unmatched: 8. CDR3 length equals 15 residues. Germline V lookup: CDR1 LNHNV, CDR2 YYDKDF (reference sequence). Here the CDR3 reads CATSRQKTGTYEQYF. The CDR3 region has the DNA TGTGCCACCAGCAGACAAAAGACAGGGACGTACGAGCAGTACTTC.

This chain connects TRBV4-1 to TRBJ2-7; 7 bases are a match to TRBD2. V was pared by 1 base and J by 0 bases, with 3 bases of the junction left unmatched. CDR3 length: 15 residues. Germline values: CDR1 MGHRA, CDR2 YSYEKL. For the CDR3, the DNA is TGCGCCAGCAGCCAAGGGCTAGCGGACTCCTACGAGCAGTACTTC. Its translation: CASSQGLADSYEQYF.

CDR3 in DNA: TGTGCCAGCAGTTTAGGGTGGGGGGTGGAGCAGTTCTTC. Its protein product is CASSLGWGVEQFF. The chain joins TRBV12-3 or TRBV12-4 to TRBJ2-1; a possible D gene is TRBD2 (6 bases). Trimming removed 1 base at V and 10 bases at J, with 11 bases between. The CDR3 covers 13 residues.

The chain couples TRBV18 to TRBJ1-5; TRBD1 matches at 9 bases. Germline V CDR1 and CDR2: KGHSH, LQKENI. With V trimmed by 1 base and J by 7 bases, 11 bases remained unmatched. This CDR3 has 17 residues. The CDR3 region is CASSPLFTGGLGQPQHF. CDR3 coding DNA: TGTGCCAGCTCACCACTTTTCACAGGGGGCTTGGGACAGCCCCAGCATTTT.

The CDR3 spells CASSPYRGFSYEQYF. CDR3 bases: TGTGCCAGCAGTCCATATCGGGGTTTCTCTTACGAGCAGTACTTC. The chain carries TRBV6-5 and TRBJ2-7, with D perhaps matching TRBD2 (5 bases). Germline V lookup: CDR1 MNHEY, CDR2 SVGAGI. Trimming removed 5 bases from V and 4 bases from J, with 18 bases in between. The CDR3 consists of 15 residues.

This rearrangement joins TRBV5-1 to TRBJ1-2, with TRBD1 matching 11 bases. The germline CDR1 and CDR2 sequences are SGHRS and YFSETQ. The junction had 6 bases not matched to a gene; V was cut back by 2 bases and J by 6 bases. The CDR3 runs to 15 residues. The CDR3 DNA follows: TGCGCCAGCAGCTTCTCGGGACAGGGGGAGGATGGCTACACCTTC. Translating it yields CASSFSGQGEDGYTF.

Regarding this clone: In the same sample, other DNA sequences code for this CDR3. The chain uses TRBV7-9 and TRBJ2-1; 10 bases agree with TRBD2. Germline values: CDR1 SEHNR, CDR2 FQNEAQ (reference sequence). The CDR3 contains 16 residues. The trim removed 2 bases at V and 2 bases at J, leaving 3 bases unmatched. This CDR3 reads CASSLRTSGTYNEQFF. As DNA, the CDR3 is TGTGCCAGCAGCTTACGGACTAGCGGAACCTACAATGAGCAGTTCTTC.

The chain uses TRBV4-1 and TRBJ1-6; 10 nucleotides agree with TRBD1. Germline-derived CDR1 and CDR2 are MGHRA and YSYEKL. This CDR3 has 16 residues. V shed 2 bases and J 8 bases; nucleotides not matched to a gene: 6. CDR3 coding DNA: TGCGCCAGCAGCCAACCAAGGGACAGGGGCGATTCACCCCTCCACTTT. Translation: CASSQPRDRGDSPLHF.

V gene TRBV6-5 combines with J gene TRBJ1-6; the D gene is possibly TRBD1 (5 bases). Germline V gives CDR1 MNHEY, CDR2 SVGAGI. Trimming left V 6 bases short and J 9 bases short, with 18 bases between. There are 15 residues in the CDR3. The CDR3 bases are TGTGCCAGCAGCTCCGTGGGTTACGGGGGTTCACCCCTCCACTTT. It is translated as CASSSVGYGGSPLHF.